The 18 T cell receptor beta chains below come from one sample, sequenced in a study of T cells in localized non-small cell lung cancer. This table comes from immunoSEQ multiplex PCR, and its TCRdb copy is limited to in-frame clones, with some not included. The profile covers about 1,600 clones, with 20% to 30% appearing a single time and around 25% taken by the ten largest. This specimen was normal lung tissue next to the tumor, taken before any cancer treatment. These receptors came from a male donor older than 55 with stage II lung adenocarcinoma.

The chain carries TRBV5-1 and TRBJ2-3, with D possibly matching TRBD1 (7 bases). This CDR3 region has 15 residues. Trimming left V 4 bases short and J 6 bases short, with 18 bases between. Germline CDR1 and CDR2: SGHRS and YFSETQ. CDR3 sequence (DNA): TGCGCCAGCAGCCCCGGGGGCAGGGGGTCGGATACGCAGTATTTT. Protein product: CASSPGGRGSDTQYF. The full variable domain, rest sourced from reference TRBV5-1 and TRBJ2-3, is KAGVTQTPRYLIKTRGQQVTLSCSPISGHRSVSWYQQTPGQGLQFLFEYFSETQRNKGNFPGRFSGRQFSNSRSEMNVSTLELGDSALYLCASSPGGRGSDTQYFGPGTRLTVL.

This chain uses TRBV5-1 with TRBJ1-1; tentatively, D is TRBD1 (5 bases). V was shortened by 4 bases and J by 5 bases, with 15 bases between the two germline ends. This CDR3 contains 14 residues. Germline CDR1 SGHRS, CDR2 YFSETQ. CDR3: CASSIFGGGTEAFF. Here the CDR3 DNA reads TGCGCCAGCAGCATTTTTGGGGGAGGGACTGAAGCTTTCTTT.

The V gene is TRBV6-8, the J gene TRBJ2-7; no reliable D call. The CDR3 has 14 amino acids. The V end was cut by 6 bases, the J end by 1 base, with 13 bases between. Germline loops: CDR1 MNHGY, CDR2 SAAAGT. CDR3 DNA: TGTGCCAGCAGCTCCGACGGATTATCCTACGAGCAGTACTTC. This sequence encodes CASSSDGLSYEQYF.

Written as DNA, the CDR3 is TGTGCCAGCAGTTTAGGGGGGGGAACCACCGGGGAGCTGTTTTTT. Protein product: CASSLGGGTTGELFF. This chain uses TRBV28 with TRBJ2-2; 7 nucleotides match TRBD2. Unmatched junction bases numbered 4, after V lost 2 bases and J lost 4 bases. Germline CDR1 MDHEN, CDR2 SYDVKM. The CDR3 extends over 15 amino acids.

This clone was found a few times. This chain uses TRBV6-8 with TRBJ1-5; D not resolved. CDR1 and CDR2 (germline): MNHGY, SAAAGT. Trimming took 2 bases from V and 7 from J, leaving 12 bases between them. The CDR3 extends over 14 amino acids. Here the CDR3 DNA reads TGTGCCAGCAGTTACGGGGAGGGAGGACAGCCCCAGCATTTT. It codes for CASSYGEGGQPQHF.

This clone was seen more than once but under ten times. The chain couples TRBV7-2 to TRBJ2-3; no clear D. V lost 1 base and J lost 5, with 10 bases in between. The CDR3 loop spans 14 amino acids. CDR1 is SGHTA and CDR2 is FQGNSA in the germline V gene. The CDR3 region has the DNA TGTGCCAGCAGCTTAGGTCATGGGATAGATACGCAGTATTTT. It specifies CASSLGHGIDTQYF. The complete variable domain, with remaining parts taken from reference TRBV7-2 and TRBJ2-3, reads GAGVSQSPSNKVTEKGKDVELRCDPISGHTALYWYRQSLGQGLEFLIYFQGNSAPDKSGLPSDRFSAERTGGSVSTLTIQRTQQEDSAVYLCASSLGHGIDTQYFGPGTRLTVL.

This clone was detected only a few times. For the CDR3, the DNA is TGTGCCAGTAGTAAGGGACAGGGAAGGGCTGAAGCTTTCTTT. As protein: CASSKGQGRAEAFF. The rearrangement uses TRBV19 and TRBJ1-1; 9 positions match TRBD1. The CDR3 totals 14 residues. Per the germline V gene, CDR1 is LNHDA and CDR2 is SQIVND (reference sequence). The junction had 6 bases not matched to a gene; V was cut back by 4 bases and J by 6 bases.

This rearrangement joins TRBV11-3 to TRBJ2-7; TRBD2 aligns across 12 bases. Germline V lookup: CDR1 SGHNT, CDR2 YENEEA. The CDR3 contains 17 residues. V trimming: 1 base; J trimming: 0 bases; junction bases outside the gene matches: 4. Here the CDR3 reads CASSLGLAGEHSYEQYF. Written as DNA, the CDR3 is TGTGCCAGCAGCTTAGGACTAGCGGGAGAACACTCCTACGAGCAGTACTTC. The full variable domain, completed using reference TRBV11-3 and TRBJ2-7, is EAGVVQSPRYKIIEKKQPVAFWCNPISGHNTLYWYLQNLGQGPELLIRYENEEAVDDSQLPKDRFSAERLKGVDSTLKIQPAELGDSAVYLCASSLGLAGEHSYEQYFGPGTRLTVT.

This chain links TRBV28 with TRBJ1-5; D uncertain. Trimming removed 2 bases from V and 1 base from J, with 12 bases in between. Looked up from germline, CDR1 is MDHEN and CDR2 is SYDVKM. There are 16 residues in the CDR3. CDR3 sequence: CASSLGGWESNQPQHF. DNA for the CDR3: TGTGCCAGCAGTTTAGGAGGGTGGGAGAGCAATCAGCCCCAGCATTTT.

The chain employs TRBV6-8 and TRBJ1-2; D unresolved. CDR1 and CDR2 (germline): MNHGY, SAAAGT. The CDR3 consists of 13 residues. V was trimmed by 2 bases and J by 8 bases, leaving 12 bases between them. CDR3 amino acids: CASSYGQEGGYTF. The CDR3 nucleotides read TGTGCCAGCAGTTACGGGCAGGAGGGAGGCTACACCTTC.

This clone was counted only a few times. V and J are TRBV6-7 and TRBJ1-1; no clear D gene. TRBV6-7 falls under the ORF class, with uncertain function. V was clipped by 5 bases and J by 4 bases, with 5 bases between them. The CDR3 spans 11 residues. The CDR3 sequence: CASSPRTEAFF. CDR3 nucleotides: TGTGCCAGCAGTCCTCGCACTGAAGCTTTCTTT.

This clone is judged large. The chain employs TRBV30 and TRBJ2-7; D gene ambiguous. V was shortened by 3 bases and J by 7 bases, with 10 bases between the two germline ends. The germline gives CDR1 GTSNPN, CDR2 SVGIG (reference sequence). The CDR3 totals 11 residues. The CDR3 DNA is TGTGCCTGGAGGGTTGTGGGTGAGCAGTACTTC. Translated, it gives CAWRVVGEQYF.

The chain recombines TRBV18 with TRBJ1-1; no reliable D call. Trimming left V 5 bases short and J 1 base short, with 14 bases between. The CDR3 has 15 amino acids. Germline assignment: CDR1 KGHSH and CDR2 LQKENI. The CDR3 sequence is CASSDVPVENTEAFF. The DNA for the CDR3 is TGTGCCAGCTCAGACGTCCCCGTGGAGAACACTGAAGCTTTCTTT.

This CDR3 is CASSDLAGASNEQFF. The DNA for the CDR3 is TGTGCCAGTAGCGATCTAGCGGGAGCGTCCAATGAGCAGTTCTTC. This chain connects TRBV19 to TRBJ2-1, with 10 bases aligning to TRBD2. Germline CDR1 is LNHDA and CDR2 is SQIVND (reference sequence). The CDR3 consists of 15 residues. Trimming at V came to 6 bases and at J to 6 bases, leaving 8 bases not matched to a gene.

This clone was seen a few times. This chain connects TRBV7-1 to TRBJ2-1, with 11 bases identical to TRBD2. TRBV7-1 is an open reading frame whose function is uncertain. The CDR3 has 16 amino acids. Unmatched junction bases numbered 6, after V lost 5 bases and J lost 3 bases. The CDR3 is CASSPRTSGFYNEQFF. The CDR3 DNA reads TGTGCCAGCAGCCCACGGACTAGCGGGTTCTACAATGAGCAGTTCTTC.

The V and J genes are TRBV5-1 and TRBJ1-3; TRBD1 might be the D (5 bases). The ends were cut back, 4 bases at V and 4 bases at J, with 18 bases in the middle. The CDR3 extends over 16 amino acids. In germline, CDR1 is SGHRS, CDR2 YFSETQ. CDR3 protein: CASSLQGTKEGNTIYF. In nucleotides, the CDR3 is TGCGCCAGCAGCCTCCAGGGCACTAAGGAAGGAAACACCATATATTTT. Looking up the rest from reference TRBV5-1 and TRBJ1-3 gives the full variable domain: KAGVTQTPRYLIKTRGQQVTLSCSPISGHRSVSWYQQTPGQGLQFLFEYFSETQRNKGNFPGRFSGRQFSNSRSEMNVSTLELGDSALYLCASSLQGTKEGNTIYFGEGSWLTVV.

The V and J genes are TRBV11-3 and TRBJ1-4; 11 bases are a match to TRBD1. Unmatched junction bases numbered 2, after V lost 4 bases and J lost 7 bases. The length of the CDR3 is 14 residues. Germline-derived CDR1 and CDR2 are SGHNT and YENEEA. In DNA form, the CDR3 reads TGTGCCAGCAGCTCCGGGACAGGGGGTGAAAAACTGTTTTTT. The encoded protein is CASSSGTGGEKLFF.

CDR3 in amino acids: CASSPQMGSFTDTQYF. The CDR3 DNA reads TGTGCCAGCAGCCCACAAATGGGGAGTTTCACAGATACGCAGTATTTT. The J gene is TRBJ2-3, the V gene TRBV14; a possible D gene is TRBD2 (5 bases). The length of the CDR3 is 16 residues. V was shortened by 4 bases and J by 2 bases, with 16 bases between the two germline ends. Germline lookup yields CDR1 SGHDN and CDR2 FVKESK. The entire variable domain, with the rest obtained from reference TRBV14 and TRBJ2-3, is as follows: EAGVTQFPSHSVIEKGQTVTLRCDPISGHDNLYWYRRVMGKEIKFLLHFVKESKQDESGMPNNRFLAERTGGTYSTLKVQPAELEDSGVYFCASSPQMGSFTDTQYFGPGTRLTVL.